Below are 4 T cell receptor beta chains sequenced from a single sample in a study of blood T cell repertoires in COVID-19. Assay: immunoSEQ multiplex PCR; the TCRdb copy retains only in-frame clones and omits some. The table includes fewer than 250,000 clones, less than 90% detected once. The sequencing sample was made of PBMCs or T cells enriched from blood (not recorded which). All receptors come from a woman in her twenties or thirties who had been exposed to COVID-19.

This clone has only one observation. The chain recombines TRBV9 with TRBJ1-3; D perhaps matches TRBD1 (6 bases). Germline assignment: CDR1 SGDLS and CDR2 YYNGEE. This CDR3 spans 15 amino acids. The V end was cut by 0 bases, the J end by 0 bases, with 7 bases between. The CDR3 protein is CASSVGTVSGNTIYF. CDR3 coding DNA: TGTGCCAGCAGCGTAGGGACAGTCTCTGGAAACACCATATATTTT.

The genes are TRBV4-1 and TRBJ1-4; D unresolved. Germline V gene lookup returns CDR1 MGHRA and CDR2 YSYEKL. CDR3 length equals 16 residues. Trimming took off 0 bases at V and 3 bases at J, with 11 bases between the two ends. CDR3 coding DNA: TGCGCCAGCAGCCAAGACGAGGATTCGGCTAATGAAAAACTGTTTTTT. It specifies CASSQDEDSANEKLFF.

The J gene is TRBJ1-2, the V gene TRBV2; 8 bases map to TRBD1. Germline V lookup: CDR1 SNHLY, CDR2 FYNNEI. This CDR3 contains 13 residues. Unmatched junction bases numbered 2, after V lost 5 bases and J lost 3 bases. This CDR3 is CASSPDRDYGYTF. In nucleotides, the CDR3 is TGTGCCAGCAGTCCGGACAGGGACTATGGCTACACCTTC.

The chain combines TRBV6-5 with TRBJ1-3, with D possibly TRBD1 on 6 matching bases. Germline CDR1 MNHEY, CDR2 SVGAGI. This CDR3 region has 15 residues. V was trimmed by 5 bases and J by 2 bases, leaving 13 bases between them. CDR3 amino acids: CASSPQGSAGNTIYF. The CDR3 nucleotides read TGTGCCAGCAGTCCACAGGGATCTGCTGGAAACACCATATATTTT.